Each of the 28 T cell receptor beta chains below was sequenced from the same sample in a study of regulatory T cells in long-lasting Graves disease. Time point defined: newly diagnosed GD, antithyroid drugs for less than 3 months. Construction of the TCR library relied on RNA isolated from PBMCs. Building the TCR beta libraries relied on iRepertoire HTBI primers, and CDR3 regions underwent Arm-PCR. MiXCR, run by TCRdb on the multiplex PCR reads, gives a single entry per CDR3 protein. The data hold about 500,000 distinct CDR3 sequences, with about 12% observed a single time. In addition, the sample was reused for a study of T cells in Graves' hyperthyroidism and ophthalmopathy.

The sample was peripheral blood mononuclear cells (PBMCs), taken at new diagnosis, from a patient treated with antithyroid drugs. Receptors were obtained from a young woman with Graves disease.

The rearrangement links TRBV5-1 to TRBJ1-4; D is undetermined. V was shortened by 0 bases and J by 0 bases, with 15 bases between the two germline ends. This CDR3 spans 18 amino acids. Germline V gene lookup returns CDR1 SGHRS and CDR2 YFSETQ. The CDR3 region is CASSLVYRTGSTNEKLFF. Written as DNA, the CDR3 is TGCGCCAGCAGCTTGGTTTACCGCACCGGATCAACTAATGAAAAACTGTTTTTT.

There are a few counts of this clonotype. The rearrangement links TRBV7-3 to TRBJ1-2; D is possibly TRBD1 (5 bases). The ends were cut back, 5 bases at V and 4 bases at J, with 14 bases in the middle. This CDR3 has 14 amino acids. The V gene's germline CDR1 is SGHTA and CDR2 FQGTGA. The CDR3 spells CASSEGRSGYGYTF. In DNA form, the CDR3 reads TGTGCCAGCAGCGAGGGACGTAGTGGCTATGGCTACACCTTC.

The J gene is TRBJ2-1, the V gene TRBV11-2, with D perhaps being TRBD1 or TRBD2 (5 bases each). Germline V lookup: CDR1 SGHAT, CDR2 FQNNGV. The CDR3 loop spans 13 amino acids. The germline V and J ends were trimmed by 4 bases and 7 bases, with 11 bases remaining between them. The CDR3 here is CASSSGTKNEQFF. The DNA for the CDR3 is TGTGCCAGCAGCTCCGGGACCAAGAATGAGCAGTTCTTC. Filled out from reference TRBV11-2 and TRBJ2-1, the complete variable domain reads EAGVAQSPRYKIIEKRQSVAFWCNPISGHATLYWYQQILGQGPKLLIQFQNNGVVDDSQLPKDRFSAERLKGVDSTLKIQPAKLEDSAVYLCASSSGTKNEQFFGPGTRLTVL.

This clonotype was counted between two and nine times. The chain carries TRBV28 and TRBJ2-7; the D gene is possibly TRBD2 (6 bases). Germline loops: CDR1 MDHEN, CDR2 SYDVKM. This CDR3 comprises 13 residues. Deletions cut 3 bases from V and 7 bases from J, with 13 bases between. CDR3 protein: CASSFSGVGEQYF. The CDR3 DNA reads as TGTGCCAGCAGTTTCTCGGGAGTGGGAGAGCAGTACTTC.

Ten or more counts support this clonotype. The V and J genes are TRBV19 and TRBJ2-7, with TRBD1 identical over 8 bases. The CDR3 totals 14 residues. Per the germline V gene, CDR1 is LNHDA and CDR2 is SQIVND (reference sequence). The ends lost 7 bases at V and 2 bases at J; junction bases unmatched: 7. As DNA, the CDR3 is TGTGCCAGTAACCGACAGGGGAGCCCCTACGAGCAGTACTTC. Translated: CASNRQGSPYEQYF.

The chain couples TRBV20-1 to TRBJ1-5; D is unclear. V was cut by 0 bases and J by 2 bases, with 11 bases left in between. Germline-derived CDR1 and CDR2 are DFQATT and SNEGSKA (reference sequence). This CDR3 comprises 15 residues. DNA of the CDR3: TGCAGTGCTAGAGATCAAGAGTACGGCAATCAGCCCCAGCATTTT. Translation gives CSARDQEYGNQPQHF.

The CDR3 reads CSASGTGNSMNTEAFF. The CDR3 nucleotides read TGCAGTGCTTCCGGGACAGGGAACTCCATGAACACTGAAGCTTTCTTT. The chain recombines TRBV20-1 with TRBJ1-1; 9 nucleotides agree with TRBD1. This CDR3 has 16 amino acids. Germline CDR1 is DFQATT and CDR2 is SNEGSKA (reference sequence). J was trimmed by 0 bases and V by 5 bases; bases with no gene match: 10.

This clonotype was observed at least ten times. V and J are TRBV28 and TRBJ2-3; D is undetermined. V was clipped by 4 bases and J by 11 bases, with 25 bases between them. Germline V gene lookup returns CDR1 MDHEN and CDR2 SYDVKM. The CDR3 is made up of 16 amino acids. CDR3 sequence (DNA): TGTGCCAGCAGTTACCTTAATATATACTCTGCGGTTATGCAGTATTTT. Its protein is CASSYLNIYSAVMQYF.

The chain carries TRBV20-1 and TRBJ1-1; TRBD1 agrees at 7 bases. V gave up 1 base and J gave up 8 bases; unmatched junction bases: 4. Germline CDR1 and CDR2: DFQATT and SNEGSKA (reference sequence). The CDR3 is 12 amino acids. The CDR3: CSARGTGYEAFF. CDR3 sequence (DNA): TGCAGTGCTAGAGGGACAGGCTACGAAGCTTTCTTT.

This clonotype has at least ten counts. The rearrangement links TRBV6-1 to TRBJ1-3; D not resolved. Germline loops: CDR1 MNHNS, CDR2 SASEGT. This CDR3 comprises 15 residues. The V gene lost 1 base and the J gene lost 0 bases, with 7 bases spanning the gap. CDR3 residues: CASSEVSLSGNTIYF. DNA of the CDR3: TGTGCCAGCAGTGAAGTGAGCCTCTCTGGAAACACCATATATTTT.

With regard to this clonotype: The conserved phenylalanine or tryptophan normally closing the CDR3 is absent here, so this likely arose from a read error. This CDR3 is CASSLATGTSGTYNEQFL. DNA for the CDR3: TGTGCCAGCAGCTTAGCTACAGGGACTAGCGGGACTTACAATGAGCAGTTCCTC. The V call is TRBV7-9, the J call TRBJ2-1, with 13 bases lining up with TRBD2. Germline-derived CDR1 and CDR2 are SEHNR and FQNEAQ (reference sequence). The ends lost 0 bases at V and 4 bases at J; junction bases unmatched: 6. This CDR3 is built from 18 residues.

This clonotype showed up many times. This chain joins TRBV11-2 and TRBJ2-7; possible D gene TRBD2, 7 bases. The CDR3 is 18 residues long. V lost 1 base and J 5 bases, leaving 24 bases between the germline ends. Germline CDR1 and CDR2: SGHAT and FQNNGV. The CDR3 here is CASSLGRGGGGVIDEQYF. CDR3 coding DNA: TGTGCCAGCAGCTTAGGCCGCGGGGGAGGGGGAGTTATCGACGAGCAGTACTTC.

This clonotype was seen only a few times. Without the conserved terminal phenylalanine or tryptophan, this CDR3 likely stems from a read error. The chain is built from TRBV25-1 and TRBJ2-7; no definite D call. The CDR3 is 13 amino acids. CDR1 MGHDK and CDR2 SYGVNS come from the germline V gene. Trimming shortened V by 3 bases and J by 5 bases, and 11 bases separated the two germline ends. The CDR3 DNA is TGTGCCAGCAGTGATCCTCATTCGCACGAGCAGTACCTC. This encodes CASSDPHSHEQYL.

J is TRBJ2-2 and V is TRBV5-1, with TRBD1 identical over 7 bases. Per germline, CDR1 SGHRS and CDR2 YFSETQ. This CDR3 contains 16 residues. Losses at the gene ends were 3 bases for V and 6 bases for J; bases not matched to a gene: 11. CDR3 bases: TGCGCCAGCAGCTGGAAAGGTCCAGGGGGTGCCGGGGAGCTGTTTTTT. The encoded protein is CASSWKGPGGAGELFF.

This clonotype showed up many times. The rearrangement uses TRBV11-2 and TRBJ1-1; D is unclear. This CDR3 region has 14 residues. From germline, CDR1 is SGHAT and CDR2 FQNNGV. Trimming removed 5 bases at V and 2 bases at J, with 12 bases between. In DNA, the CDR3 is TGTGCCAGCAGCCCGTGGACGGTAAACACTGAAGCTTTCTTT. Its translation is CASSPWTVNTEAFF.

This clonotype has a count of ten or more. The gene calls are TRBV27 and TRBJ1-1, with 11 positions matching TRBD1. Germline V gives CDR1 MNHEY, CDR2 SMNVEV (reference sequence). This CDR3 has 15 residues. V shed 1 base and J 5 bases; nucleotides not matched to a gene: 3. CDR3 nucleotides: TGTGCCAGCAGTTTATTGGGGACAGGGGGAACTGAAGCTTTCTTT. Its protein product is CASSLLGTGGTEAFF.

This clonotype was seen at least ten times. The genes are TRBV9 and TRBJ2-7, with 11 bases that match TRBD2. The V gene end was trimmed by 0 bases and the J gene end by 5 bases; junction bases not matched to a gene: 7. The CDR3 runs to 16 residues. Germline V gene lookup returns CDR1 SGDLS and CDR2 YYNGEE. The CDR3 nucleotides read TGTGCCAGCAGCGTAGCTATAGCGGGAGGGAGGAACGAGCAGTACTTC. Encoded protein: CASSVAIAGGRNEQYF.

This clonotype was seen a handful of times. CDR3 amino acids: CASSYSKGGGEAFF. DNA for the CDR3: TGTGCCAGCAGTTACTCGAAGGGGGGGGGTGAAGCTTTCTTT. The chain joins TRBV6-2 or TRBV6-3 to TRBJ1-1, with TRBD1 as a possible D gene (6 bases). Germline lookup yields CDR1 MNHEY and CDR2 SVGEGT. This CDR3 has 14 residues. V was trimmed by 0 bases and J by 7 bases, leaving 12 bases between them.

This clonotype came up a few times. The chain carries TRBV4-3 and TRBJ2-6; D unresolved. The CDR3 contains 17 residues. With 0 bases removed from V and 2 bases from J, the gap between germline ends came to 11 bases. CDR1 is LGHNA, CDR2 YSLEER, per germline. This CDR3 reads CASSQEPSSTGANVLTF. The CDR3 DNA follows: TGCGCCAGCAGCCAAGAGCCCAGTAGCACTGGGGCCAACGTCCTGACTTTC.

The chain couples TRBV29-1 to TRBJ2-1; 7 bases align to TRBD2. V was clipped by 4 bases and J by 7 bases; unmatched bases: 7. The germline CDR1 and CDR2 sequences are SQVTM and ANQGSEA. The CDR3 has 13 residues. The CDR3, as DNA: TGCAGCGTTGCTCGCGGGAGTAGGAATGAGCAGTTCTTC. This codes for CSVARGSRNEQFF.

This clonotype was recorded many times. The CDR3 DNA reads TGTGCCACCAGCAGAGATCCAGGGAACTATGGCTACACCTTC. Translating gives CATSRDPGNYGYTF. The V call is TRBV15, the J call TRBJ1-2; D may be TRBD1 (5 bases). Germline loops: CDR1 LNHNV, CDR2 YYDKDF (reference sequence). The CDR3 contains 14 residues. V lost 0 bases to trimming and J lost 2 bases, with 7 bases between them.

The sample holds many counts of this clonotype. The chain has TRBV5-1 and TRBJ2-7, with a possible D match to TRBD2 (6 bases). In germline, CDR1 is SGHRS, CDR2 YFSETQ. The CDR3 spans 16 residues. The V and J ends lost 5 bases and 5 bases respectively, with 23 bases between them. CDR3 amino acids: CASSSTSLAHRDEQYF. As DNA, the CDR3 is TGCGCCAGCAGTTCGACTTCCCTAGCGCACAGAGACGAGCAGTACTTC.

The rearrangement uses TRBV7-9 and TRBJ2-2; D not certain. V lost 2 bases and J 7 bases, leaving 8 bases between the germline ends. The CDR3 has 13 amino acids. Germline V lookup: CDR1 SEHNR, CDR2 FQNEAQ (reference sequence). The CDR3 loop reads CASSLTGVGELFF. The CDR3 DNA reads TGTGCCAGCAGCTTAACCGGTGTCGGGGAGCTGTTTTTT.

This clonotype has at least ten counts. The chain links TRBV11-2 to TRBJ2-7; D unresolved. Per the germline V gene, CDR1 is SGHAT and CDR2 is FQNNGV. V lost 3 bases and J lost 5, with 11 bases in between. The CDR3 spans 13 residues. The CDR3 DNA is TGTGCCAGCAGCTTGAACTCACGGGACGAGCAGTACTTC. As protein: CASSLNSRDEQYF.

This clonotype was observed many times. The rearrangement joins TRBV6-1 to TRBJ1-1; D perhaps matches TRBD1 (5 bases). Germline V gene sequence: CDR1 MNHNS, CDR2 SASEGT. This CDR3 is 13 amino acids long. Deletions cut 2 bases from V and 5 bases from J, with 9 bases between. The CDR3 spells CASSEFGGTEAFF. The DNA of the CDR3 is TGTGCCAGCAGTGAATTCGGGGGAACTGAAGCTTTCTTT.

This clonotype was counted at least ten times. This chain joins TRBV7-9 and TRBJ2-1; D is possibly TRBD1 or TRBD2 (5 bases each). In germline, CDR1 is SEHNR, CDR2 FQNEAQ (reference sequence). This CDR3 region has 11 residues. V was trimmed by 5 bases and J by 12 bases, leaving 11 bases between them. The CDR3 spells CASSRMGRQFF. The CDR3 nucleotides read TGTGCCAGCAGCCGAATGGGACGGCAGTTCTTC.

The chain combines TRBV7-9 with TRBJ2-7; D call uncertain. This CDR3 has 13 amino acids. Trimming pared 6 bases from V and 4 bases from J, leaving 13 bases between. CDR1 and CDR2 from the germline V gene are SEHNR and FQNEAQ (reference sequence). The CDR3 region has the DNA TGTGCCAGCAGAGACACGGAAACTTACGAGCAGTACTTC. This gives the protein CASRDTETYEQYF.

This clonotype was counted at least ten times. The CDR3 DNA is TGCAGTGCTAGAGGCTTACAATTTCCTTTGAACACTGAAGCTTTCTTT. This codes for CSARGLQFPLNTEAFF. The chain has TRBV20-1 and TRBJ1-1, with no clear D. Germline CDR1 and CDR2: DFQATT and SNEGSKA (reference sequence). The CDR3 loop spans 16 amino acids. V gave up 1 base and J gave up 0 bases, with 15 bases separating them.